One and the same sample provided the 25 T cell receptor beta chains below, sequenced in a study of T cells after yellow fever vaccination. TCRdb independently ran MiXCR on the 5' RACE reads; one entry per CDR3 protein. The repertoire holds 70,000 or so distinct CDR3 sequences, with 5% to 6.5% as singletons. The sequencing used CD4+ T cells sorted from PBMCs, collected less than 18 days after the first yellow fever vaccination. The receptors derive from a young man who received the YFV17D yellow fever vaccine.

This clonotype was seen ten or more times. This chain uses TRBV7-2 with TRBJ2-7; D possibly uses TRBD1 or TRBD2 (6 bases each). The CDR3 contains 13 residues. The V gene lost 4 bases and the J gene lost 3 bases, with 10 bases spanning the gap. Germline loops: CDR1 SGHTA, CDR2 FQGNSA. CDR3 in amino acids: CASSSGAHYEQYV. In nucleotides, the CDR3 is TGTGCCAGCAGCTCGGGGGCCCACTACGAGCAGTACGTC.

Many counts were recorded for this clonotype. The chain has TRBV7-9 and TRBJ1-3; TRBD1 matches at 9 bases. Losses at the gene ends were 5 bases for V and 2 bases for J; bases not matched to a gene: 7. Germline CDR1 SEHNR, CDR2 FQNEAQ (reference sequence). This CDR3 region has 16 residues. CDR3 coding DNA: TGTGCCAGCAGCCCGACCGGGACAGGGACTGGAAACACCATATATTTT. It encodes CASSPTGTGTGNTIYF. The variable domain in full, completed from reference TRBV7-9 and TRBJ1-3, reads DTGVSQNPRHKITKRGQNVTFRCDPISEHNRLYWYRQTLGQGPEFLTYFQNEAQLEKSRLLSDRFSAERPKGSFSTLEIQRTEQGDSAMYLCASSPTGTGTGNTIYFGEGSWLTVV.

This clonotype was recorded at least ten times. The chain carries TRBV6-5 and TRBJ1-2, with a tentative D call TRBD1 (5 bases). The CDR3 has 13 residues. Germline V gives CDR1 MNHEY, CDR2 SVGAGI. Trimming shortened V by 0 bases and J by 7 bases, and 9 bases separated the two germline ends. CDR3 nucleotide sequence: TGTGCCAGCAGTTACTCAGGGACGCGTGGCTACACCTTC. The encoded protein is CASSYSGTRGYTF.

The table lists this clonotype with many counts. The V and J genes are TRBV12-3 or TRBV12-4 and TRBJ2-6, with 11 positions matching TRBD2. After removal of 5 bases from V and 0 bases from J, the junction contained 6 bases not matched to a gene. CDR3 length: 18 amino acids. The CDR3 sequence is CASSPRLAGTSGANVLTF. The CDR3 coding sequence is TGTGCCAGCAGTCCGAGACTAGCGGGGACCTCTGGGGCCAACGTCCTGACTTTC.

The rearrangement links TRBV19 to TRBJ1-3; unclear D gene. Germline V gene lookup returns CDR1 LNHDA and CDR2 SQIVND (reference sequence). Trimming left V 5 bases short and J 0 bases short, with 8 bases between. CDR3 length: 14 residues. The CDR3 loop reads CASSVTRSGNTIYF. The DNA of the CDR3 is TGTGCCAGTAGTGTGACCCGCTCTGGAAACACCATATATTTT.

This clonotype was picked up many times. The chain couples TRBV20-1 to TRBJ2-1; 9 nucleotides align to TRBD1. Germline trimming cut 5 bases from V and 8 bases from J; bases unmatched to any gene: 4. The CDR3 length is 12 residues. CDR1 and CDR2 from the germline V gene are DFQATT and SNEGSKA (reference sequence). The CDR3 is CSAQQGAYEQFF. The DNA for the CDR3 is TGCAGTGCTCAACAGGGGGCTTATGAGCAGTTCTTC.

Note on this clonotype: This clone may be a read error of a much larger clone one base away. DNA of the CDR3: TGCAGTGCTAGAGATCCGCAGGGTTCGTCCACTGAAGCTTTCTTT. This codes for CSARDPQGSSTEAFF. The chain joins TRBV20-1 to TRBJ1-1; TRBD1 might be the D (5 bases). The CDR3 sequence is 15 residues long. Germline CDR1 and CDR2: DFQATT and SNEGSKA (reference sequence). V was shortened by 0 bases and J by 4 bases, with 15 bases between the two germline ends.

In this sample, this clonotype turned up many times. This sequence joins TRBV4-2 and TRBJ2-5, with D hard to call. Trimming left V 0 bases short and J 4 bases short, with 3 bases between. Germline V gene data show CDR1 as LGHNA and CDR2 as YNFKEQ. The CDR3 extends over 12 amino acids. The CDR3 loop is CASSQERETQYF. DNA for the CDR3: TGTGCCAGCAGCCAAGAGAGAGAGACCCAGTACTTC.

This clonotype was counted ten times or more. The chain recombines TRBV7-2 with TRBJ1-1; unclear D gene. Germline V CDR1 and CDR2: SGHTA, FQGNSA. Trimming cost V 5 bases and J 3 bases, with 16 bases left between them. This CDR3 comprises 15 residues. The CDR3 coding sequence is TGTGCCAGCAGCCCTCCCGGGAAATCCGACACTGAAGCTTTCTTT. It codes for CASSPPGKSDTEAFF.

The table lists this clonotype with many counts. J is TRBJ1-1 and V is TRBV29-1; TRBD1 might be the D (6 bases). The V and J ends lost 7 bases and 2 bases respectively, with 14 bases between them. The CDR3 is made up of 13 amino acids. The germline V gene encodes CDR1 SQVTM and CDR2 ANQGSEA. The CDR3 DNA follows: TGCAGCGGACAGGCGAACCCCAACACTGAAGCTTTCTTT. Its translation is CSGQANPNTEAFF. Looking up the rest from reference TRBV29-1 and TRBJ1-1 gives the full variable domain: SAVISQKPSRDICQRGTSLTIQCQVDSQVTMMFWYRQQPGQSLTLIATANQGSEATYESGFVIDKFPISRPNLTFSTLTVSNMSPEDSSIYLCSGQANPNTEAFFGQGTRLTVV.

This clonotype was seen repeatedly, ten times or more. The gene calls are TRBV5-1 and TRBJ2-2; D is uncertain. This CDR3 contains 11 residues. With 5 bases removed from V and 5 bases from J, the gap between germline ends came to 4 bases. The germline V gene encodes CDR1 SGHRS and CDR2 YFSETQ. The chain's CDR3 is CASRKTGELFF. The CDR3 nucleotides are TGCGCCAGCAGAAAAACCGGGGAGCTGTTTTTT.

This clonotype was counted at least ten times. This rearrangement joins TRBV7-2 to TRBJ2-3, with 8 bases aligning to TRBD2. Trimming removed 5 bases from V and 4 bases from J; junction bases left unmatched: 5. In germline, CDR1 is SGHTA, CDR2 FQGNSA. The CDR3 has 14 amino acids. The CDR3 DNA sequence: TGTGCCAGCAGCCCCGGACTAGCAGCAGATACGCAGTATTTT. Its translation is CASSPGLAADTQYF.

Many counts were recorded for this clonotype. CDR3 sequence reads: CASTWALNTGELFF. The DNA for the CDR3 is TGTGCCAGCACCTGGGCCTTGAACACCGGGGAGCTGTTTTTT. This chain uses TRBV3-1 with TRBJ2-2; no definite D call. Trimming left V 7 bases short and J 1 base short, with 10 bases between. The CDR3 has 14 residues. In germline, CDR1 is LGHDT, CDR2 YNNKEL (reference sequence).

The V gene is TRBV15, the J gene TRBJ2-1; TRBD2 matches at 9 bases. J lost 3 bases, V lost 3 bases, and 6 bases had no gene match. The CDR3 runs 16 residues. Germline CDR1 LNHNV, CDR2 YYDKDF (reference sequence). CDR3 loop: CATSRSAGGIYNEQFF. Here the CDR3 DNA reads TGTGCCACCAGCAGGTCAGCGGGGGGAATCTACAATGAGCAGTTCTTC.

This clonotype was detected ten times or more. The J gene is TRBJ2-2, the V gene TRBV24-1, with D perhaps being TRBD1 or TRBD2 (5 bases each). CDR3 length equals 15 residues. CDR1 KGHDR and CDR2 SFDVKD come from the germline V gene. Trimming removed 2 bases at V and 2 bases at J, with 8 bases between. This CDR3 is CATSDSGPNTGELFF. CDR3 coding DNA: TGTGCCACCAGTGATTCGGGGCCCAACACCGGGGAGCTGTTTTTT.

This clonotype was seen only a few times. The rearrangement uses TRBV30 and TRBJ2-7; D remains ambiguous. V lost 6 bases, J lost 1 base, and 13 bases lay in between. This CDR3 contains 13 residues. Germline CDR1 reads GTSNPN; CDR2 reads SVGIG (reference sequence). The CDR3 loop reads CACNVQVSYEQYF. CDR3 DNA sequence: TGTGCCTGTAACGTGCAGGTATCCTACGAGCAGTACTTC.

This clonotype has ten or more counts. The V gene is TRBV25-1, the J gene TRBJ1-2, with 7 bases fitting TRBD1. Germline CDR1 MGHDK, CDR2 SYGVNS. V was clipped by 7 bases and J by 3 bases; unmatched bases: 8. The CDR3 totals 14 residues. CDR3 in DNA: TGTGCCAGCAAAGCTCAGGGGGTCGACTATGGCTACACCTTC. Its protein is CASKAQGVDYGYTF.

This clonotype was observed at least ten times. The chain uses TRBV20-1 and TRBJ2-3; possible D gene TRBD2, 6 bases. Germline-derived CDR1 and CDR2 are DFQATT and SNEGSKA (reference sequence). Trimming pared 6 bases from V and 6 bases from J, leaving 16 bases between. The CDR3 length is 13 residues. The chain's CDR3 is CSAPPGDSDTQYF. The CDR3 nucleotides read TGCAGTGCCCCCCCGGGGGACTCGGATACGCAGTATTTT.

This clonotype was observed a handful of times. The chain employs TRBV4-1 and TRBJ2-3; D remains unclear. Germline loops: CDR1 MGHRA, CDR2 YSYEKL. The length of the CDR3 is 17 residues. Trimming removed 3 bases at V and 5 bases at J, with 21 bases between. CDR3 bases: TGCGCCAGCAGCCAGTCCTCGGTATTAGCAGTTGTAGATACGCAGTATTTT. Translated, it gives CASSQSSVLAVVDTQYF.

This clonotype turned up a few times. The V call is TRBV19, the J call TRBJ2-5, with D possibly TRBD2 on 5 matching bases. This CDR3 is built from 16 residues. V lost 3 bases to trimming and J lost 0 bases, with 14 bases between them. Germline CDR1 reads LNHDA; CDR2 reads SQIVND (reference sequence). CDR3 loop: CASSIRGLAYQETQYF. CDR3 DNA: TGTGCCAGTAGTATTCGAGGGCTTGCGTACCAAGAGACCCAGTACTTC.

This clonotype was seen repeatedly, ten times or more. The CDR3: CSVATGPTYEQYV. In DNA, the CDR3 is TGCAGCGTCGCCACCGGGCCCACCTACGAGCAGTACGTC. The chain links TRBV29-1 to TRBJ2-7; D call uncertain. The CDR3 runs 13 residues. Germline lookup yields CDR1 SQVTM and CDR2 ANQGSEA. V was pared by 6 bases and J by 2 bases, with 14 bases between.

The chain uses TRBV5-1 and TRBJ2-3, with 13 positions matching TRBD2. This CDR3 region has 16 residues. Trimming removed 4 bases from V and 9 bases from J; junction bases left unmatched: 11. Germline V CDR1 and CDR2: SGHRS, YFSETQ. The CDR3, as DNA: TGCGCCAGCAGCCCAGCAGGGACTAGCGGGGTCCCAACGCAGTATTTT. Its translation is CASSPAGTSGVPTQYF.

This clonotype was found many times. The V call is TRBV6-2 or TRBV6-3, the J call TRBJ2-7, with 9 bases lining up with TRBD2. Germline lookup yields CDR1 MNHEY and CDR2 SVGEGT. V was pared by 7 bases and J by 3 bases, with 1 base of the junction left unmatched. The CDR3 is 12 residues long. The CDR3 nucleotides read TGTGCCAGCAAGACTAGCGGCTACGAGCAGTACGTC. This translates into CASKTSGYEQYV.

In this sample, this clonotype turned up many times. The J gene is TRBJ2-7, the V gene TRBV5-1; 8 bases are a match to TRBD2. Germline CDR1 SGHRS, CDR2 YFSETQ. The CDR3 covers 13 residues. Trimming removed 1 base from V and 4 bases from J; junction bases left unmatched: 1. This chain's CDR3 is CASSLTSGYEQYV. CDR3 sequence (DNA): TGCGCCAGCAGCTTGACTAGCGGATACGAGCAGTACGTC.

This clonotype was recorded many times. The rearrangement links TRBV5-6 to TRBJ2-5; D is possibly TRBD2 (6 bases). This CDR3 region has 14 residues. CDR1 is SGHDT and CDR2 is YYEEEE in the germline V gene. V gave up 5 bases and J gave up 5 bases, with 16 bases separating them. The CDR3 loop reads CASRRRVLRETQYF. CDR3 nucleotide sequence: TGTGCCAGCAGGCGGAGGGTCCTACGGGAGACCCAGTACTTC.